These T cell receptor beta chains were read from a single sample in a study of blood T cell repertoires in COVID-19. The repertoire was sequenced with immunoSEQ multiplex PCR; TCRdb's copy has only in-frame clones and lacks some. This table has 50,000 to 70,000 clones, 76% appearing once. Sample: peripheral blood. The receptors shown here come from a man aged 45 to 65 with active or convalescent COVID-19. Each CDR3 is given with its conserved first and last residue. The D gene is left open where the match is weak. Size values are once, few and many counts, or a class for expanded clones, and some rows have none.

D gene,J gene,clone size,V gene,CDR3 DNA,CDR3 protein
-,TRBJ1-5,once,TRBV7-8,TGTGCCAGCAGCCCACAGTTCTCCGAAGGCAATCAGCCCCAGCATTTT,CASSPQFSEGNQPQHF
TRBD1,TRBJ1-2,-,TRBV29-1,TGCAGCGTTGAAGTCGTAACAGGGGGCACATTTACCGGAGGTTCCTATGGCTACACCTTC,CSVEVVTGGTFTGGSYGYTF
TRBD1,TRBJ1-1,-,TRBV29-1,TGCAGCGCCGAGGACAGGGGGCTCACTGAAGCTTTCTTT,CSAEDRGLTEAFF
TRBD1,TRBJ2-1,-,TRBV7-3,TGTGCCAGTGCTGCCGGGACAGGGGGTCGGGATGAGCAGTTCTTC,CASAAGTGGRDEQFF
-,TRBJ1-1,-,TRBV30,TGTGCCTGGAGTGTACAGGGAGTGAACACTGAAGCTTTCTTT,CAWSVQGVNTEAFF
TRBD2,TRBJ2-1,-,TRBV18,TGTGCCAGCTCACCCCAGACAGCGGGAGGCTATCTTGAGCAGTTCTTC,CASSPQTAGGYLEQFF
-,TRBJ1-2,few,TRBV5-5,TGTGCCAGCAGCTTGGAGGCAGGGCCGGATTACTATGGCTACACCTTC,CASSLEAGPDYYGYTF
TRBD1,TRBJ1-3,-,TRBV7-9,TGTGCCAGCAGCTGGGACAGCTCTGGAAACACCATATATTTT,CASSWDSSGNTIYF
-,TRBJ1-5,-,TRBV5-1,TGCGCCAGCAGCTTGACAGGGTCTTTCGAGCCCCAGCATTTT,CASSLTGSFEPQHF
TRBD2,TRBJ2-3,-,TRBV7-8,TGTGCCAGCAGCTTACCGAGTAGCGGGGGGGCCGGTGATACGCAGTATTTT,CASSLPSSGGAGDTQYF
-,TRBJ1-2,-,TRBV9,TGTGCCAGCAGCCCACGGACGGAGGTCGGTGGCTACACCTTC,CASSPRTEVGGYTF
-,TRBJ1-1,-,TRBV7-3,TGTGCCAGCAGCTCCCACCCCCGGGGGGTGAACACTGAAGCTTTCTTT,CASSSHPRGVNTEAFF
-,TRBJ1-1,once,TRBV5-4,TGTGCCAGCAGCTTGGCGGGGAGCACTGAAGCTTTCTTT,CASSLAGSTEAFF
-,TRBJ1-3,-,TRBV29-1,TGCAGCGTAGGTGGACACCGATCTGGAAACACCATATATTTT,CSVGGHRSGNTIYF
-,TRBJ1-5,few,TRBV29-1,TGCAGCGTTGAAGTGGACAGATATCAGCCCCAGCATTTT,CSVEVDRYQPQHF
-,TRBJ1-5,few,TRBV6-5,TGTGCCAGCGCTTTCAAAACGGAGAATCAGCCCCAGCATTTT,CASAFKTENQPQHF
-,TRBJ1-2,-,TRBV18,TGTGCCAGCTCGCAAGACAGCTTTAGTACGGGCTACACCTTC,CASSQDSFSTGYTF
-,TRBJ1-1,few,TRBV19,TGTGCCAGTAGTGTTAAAGGGGACACTGAAGCTTTCTTT,CASSVKGDTEAFF
-,TRBJ1-5,-,TRBV21-1,TGTGCCAGCAGCTTGGGGCCCCATCAGCCCCAGCATTTT,CASSLGPHQPQHF
-,TRBJ2-7,-,TRBV9,TGTGCCAGCAGCGTAGGTTTGAGCGACGACGAGCAGTACTTC,CASSVGLSDDEQYF
TRBD1,TRBJ2-3,-,TRBV5-1,TGCGCCAGCCACTTATGGACAGGCGAAACAGATACGCAGTATTTT,CASHLWTGETDTQYF
TRBD2,TRBJ2-7,once,TRBV6-5,TGTGCCAGCAGTTATCAAGCGGGAGGGCCGTACGAGCAGTACTTC,CASSYQAGGPYEQYF
TRBD1,TRBJ1-3,-,TRBV9,TGTGCCAGCAGCGTCACGACAGGGTATGGAAACACCATATATTTT,CASSVTTGYGNTIYF
-,TRBJ2-7,-,TRBV27,TGTGCCAGCTTTTCCGCGTCCTACGAGCAGTACTTC,CASFSASYEQYF
-,TRBJ2-6,-,TRBV15,TGTGTCGAAGGGAGAGCCAACGTCCTGACTTTC,CVEGRANVLTF
-,TRBJ1-1,-,TRBV30,TGTGCCTGGAGACCGGGCACTCGGAGAGGAGGTTTCTTT,CAWRPGTRRGGFF
-,TRBJ1-4,-,TRBV7-8,TGTGCCAGCAGCTTAGACTTCTATAATGAAAAACTGTTTTTT,CASSLDFYNEKLFF
TRBD1,TRBJ1-1,-,TRBV7-3,TGTGCCAGCAGCCCTGGACAGGTGGCCACTGAAGCTTTCTTT,CASSPGQVATEAFF
-,TRBJ2-3,many,TRBV5-1,TGCGCCAGCAGCTTGGCCCAGGGTATCGGTACGCAGTATTTT,CASSLAQGIGTQYF
-,TRBJ2-1,-,TRBV27,TGTGCCAGCAGTTTAAGGGGACCGGGAGACGTTTCCGATGAGCAGTTCTTC,CASSLRGPGDVSDEQFF
-,TRBJ1-2,once,TRBV30,TGTGCCTGGAGGGGACTAGGTGGGGGTTATTTGGGCTATGGCTACACCTTC,CAWRGLGGGYLGYGYTF
-,TRBJ1-5,-,TRBV25-1,TGTGCCAGCAGTGATTGGCAGGTCAATCAGCCCCAGCATTTT,CASSDWQVNQPQHF
-,TRBJ1-5,-,TRBV3-1/TRBV3-2,TGTGCCAGCAGCCTCTCGTCTTATCAGCCCCAGCATTTT,CASSLSSYQPQHF
TRBD1,TRBJ1-1,-,TRBV19,TGTGCCAGTAGTATCAGGGGGCCGAACACTGAAGCTTTCTTT,CASSIRGPNTEAFF
TRBD1,TRBJ2-6,-,TRBV3-1/TRBV3-2,TGTGCCAGCAGGGACAGGGGGACGGCTGGGGCCAACGTCCTGACTTTC,CASRDRGTAGANVLTF
TRBD1,TRBJ2-7,-,TRBV19,TGTGCCAGTAGAGACAGACAGGGGGTAAGTCCCTACGAGCAGTACTTC,CASRDRQGVSPYEQYF
-,TRBJ2-2,-,TRBV9,TGTGCCAGCAGCGTAGTAACCGGGGAGCTGTTTTTT,CASSVVTGELFF
TRBD1,TRBJ2-7,-,TRBV4-1,TGCGCCAGCAGCCAAGATTGGGGACAGGGGTCCTACGAGCAGTACTTC,CASSQDWGQGSYEQYF